One T cell receptor (beta chain) is described in this entry. This sample is part of a study of radiation and T cells in renal cell carcinoma. Documented time point: baseline pretreatment blood. Stated treatment: 15 Gy SBRT to primary tumor, nephrectomy 4 weeks later. With 0 bases removed from V and 6 bases from J, the gap between germline ends came to 14 bases. This CDR3 is 15 amino acids long. CDR1 and CDR2 (germline): GTSNPN, SVGIG (reference sequence). The method was immunoSEQ multiplex PCR; TCRdb's version includes in-frame clones alone and lacks a portion of them. The sample has 130,000 or so clones; around nine tenths are singletons.

The chain joins TRBV30 to TRBJ2-2; possible D gene TRBD1, 6 bases. Sequencing used blood, obtained from a patient whose treatment included radiotherapy and nephrectomy. The TCR was taken from a woman between 50 and 59 years old with renal cell carcinoma. CDR3 DNA: TGTGCCTGGAGTGTTGCCTCAGGGGTTCCCGGGGAGCTGTTTTTT. This encodes CAWSVASGVPGELFF.